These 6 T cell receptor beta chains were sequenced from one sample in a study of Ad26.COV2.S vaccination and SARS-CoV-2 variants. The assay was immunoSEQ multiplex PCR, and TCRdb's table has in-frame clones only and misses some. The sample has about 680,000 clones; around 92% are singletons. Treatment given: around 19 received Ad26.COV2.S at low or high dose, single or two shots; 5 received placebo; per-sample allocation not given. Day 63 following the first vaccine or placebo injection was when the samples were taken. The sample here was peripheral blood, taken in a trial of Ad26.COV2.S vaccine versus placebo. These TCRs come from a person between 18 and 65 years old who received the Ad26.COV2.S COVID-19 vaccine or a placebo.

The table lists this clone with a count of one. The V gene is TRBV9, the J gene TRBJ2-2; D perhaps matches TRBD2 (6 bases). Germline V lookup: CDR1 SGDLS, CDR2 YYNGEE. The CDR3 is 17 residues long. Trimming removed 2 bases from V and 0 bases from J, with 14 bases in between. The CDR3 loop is CASSVPSGAANTGELFF. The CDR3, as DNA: TGTGCCAGCAGCGTCCCCTCGGGAGCGGCGAACACCGGGGAGCTGTTTTTT.

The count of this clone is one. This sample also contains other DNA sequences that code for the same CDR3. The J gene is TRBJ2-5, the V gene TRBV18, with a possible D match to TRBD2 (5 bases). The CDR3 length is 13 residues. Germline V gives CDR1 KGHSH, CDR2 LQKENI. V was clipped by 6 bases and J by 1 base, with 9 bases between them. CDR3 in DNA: TGTGCCAGCTCGCCAGCGGCCCAAGAGACCCAGTACTTC. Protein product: CASSPAAQETQYF.

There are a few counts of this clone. The DNA for the CDR3 is TGTGCCAGCAGCTCGTCAGTGATCTACGAGCAGTACTTC. The encoded protein is CASSSSVIYEQYF. The chain recombines TRBV7-3 with TRBJ2-7, with D uncertain. This CDR3 contains 13 residues. CDR1 and CDR2 from the germline V gene are SGHTA and FQGTGA. The ends were cut back, 4 bases at V and 3 bases at J, with 10 bases in the middle.

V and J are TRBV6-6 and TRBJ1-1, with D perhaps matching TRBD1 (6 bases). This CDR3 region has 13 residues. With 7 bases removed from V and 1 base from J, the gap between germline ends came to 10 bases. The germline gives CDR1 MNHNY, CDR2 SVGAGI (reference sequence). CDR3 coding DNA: TGTGCCAGCACACAACAGGGGAACACTGAAGCTTTCTTT. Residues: CASTQQGNTEAFF.

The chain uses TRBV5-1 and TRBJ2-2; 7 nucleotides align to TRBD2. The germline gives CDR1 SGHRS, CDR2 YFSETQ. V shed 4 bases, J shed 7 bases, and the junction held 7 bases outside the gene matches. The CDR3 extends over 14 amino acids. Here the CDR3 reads CASSPSGEGGELFF. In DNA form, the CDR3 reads TGCGCCAGCAGCCCTTCGGGGGAGGGCGGGGAGCTGTTTTTT.

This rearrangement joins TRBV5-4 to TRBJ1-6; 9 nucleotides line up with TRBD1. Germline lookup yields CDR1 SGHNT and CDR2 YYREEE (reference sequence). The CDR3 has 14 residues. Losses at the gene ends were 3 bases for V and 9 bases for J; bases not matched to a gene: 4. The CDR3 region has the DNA TGTGCCAGCAGCTACGGGACAGGGAGTTCACCCCTCCACTTT. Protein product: CASSYGTGSSPLHF. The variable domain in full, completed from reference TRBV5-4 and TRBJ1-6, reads ETGVTQSPTHLIKTRGQQVTLRCSSQSGHNTVSWYQQALGQGPQFIFQYYREEENGRGNFPPRFSGLQFPNYSSELNVNALELDDSALYLCASSYGTGSSPLHFGNGTRLTVT.